The 10 T cell receptor beta chains reported below all come from one sample, sequenced in a study of cytomegalovirus exposure and HLA in healthy donors. 13 Jbeta primers and 60 Vbeta primers were used for the PCR. Measured with immunoSEQ multiplex PCR; TCRdb has only the in-frame clones, and not every one. The table has some 170,000 clones, roughly three quarters seen once; the top ten hold 8% to 10%. The sample comprised PBMCs. These receptors were taken from a man aged 18 to 30 in good health and CMV-seropositive.

This chain connects TRBV10-3 to TRBJ1-1; TRBD1 is a possible D gene (5 bases). CDR3 size: 13 residues. Trimming took off 5 bases at V and 1 base at J, with 8 bases between the two ends. CDR1 and CDR2 (germline): ENHRY, SYGVKD. The CDR3 DNA sequence: TGTGCCATCAGTATAGGGGAGAACACTGAAGCTTTCTTT. Translating it yields CAISIGENTEAFF.

V usage is TRBV4-2 and J usage is TRBJ1-4, with a weak D call TRBD1 (6 bases). V dropped 2 bases and J dropped 15 bases, with 25 bases sitting between them. CDR1 is LGHNA and CDR2 is YNFKEQ in the germline V gene. The CDR3 sequence is 16 residues long. In DNA form, the CDR3 reads TGTGCCAGCAGCCAAAGATCCAGGACAGAGAGGGGGAAATTGTTTTTT. Encoded protein: CASSQRSRTERGKLFF.

This clone has a handful of counts. The chain joins TRBV5-4 to TRBJ1-4, with D possibly TRBD1 on 6 matching bases. Deletions cut 3 bases from V and 8 bases from J, with 11 bases between. Germline CDR1 and CDR2: SGHNT and YYREEE (reference sequence). CDR3 length: 13 residues. CDR3 nucleotide sequence: TGTGCCAGCAGCTCTGGACAGAGAGAAAAACTGTTTTTT. The encoded protein is CASSSGQREKLFF.

The genes are TRBV6-6 and TRBJ2-7, with TRBD1 matching over 10 bases. This CDR3 comprises 16 residues. V gave up 7 bases and J gave up 6 bases; unmatched junction bases: 15. CDR1 is MNHNY and CDR2 is SVGAGI in the germline V gene (reference sequence). In nucleotides, the CDR3 is TGTGCCAGCACAAAGCGACGGGACAGGGGCTCTGGCGAGCAGTACTTC. Translating gives CASTKRRDRGSGEQYF.

As for this clone: Germline and junction disagree at one end, which may indicate a read error. The chain has TRBV13 and TRBJ2-7, with 11 bases matching TRBD1. The length of the CDR3 is 14 residues. The germline V gene encodes CDR1 PRHDT and CDR2 FYEKMQ (reference sequence). CDR3 region: CASSLGQGAHEQYF. CDR3 nucleotide sequence: TGTGCCAGCAGCCTAGGACAGGGGGCCCACGAGCAGTACTTC.

The chain combines TRBV7-2 with TRBJ1-6, with D possibly TRBD1 on 6 matching bases. Looked up from germline, CDR1 is SGHTA and CDR2 is FQGNSA. This CDR3 is built from 13 residues. V lost 8 bases to trimming and J lost 7 bases, with 12 bases between them. Here the CDR3 DNA reads TGTGCCAGCCTCTCCCAGGGGAATTCACCCCTCCACTTT. Translating gives CASLSQGNSPLHF.

J is TRBJ1-5 and V is TRBV2; D gene uncertain. With 7 bases removed from V and 1 base from J, the gap between germline ends came to 14 bases. CDR3 size: 15 residues. The V gene's germline CDR1 is SNHLY and CDR2 FYNNEI. CDR3 sequence reads: CASTRDQKSNQPQHF. CDR3 nucleotide sequence: TGTGCCAGCACCCGGGATCAGAAGAGCAATCAGCCCCAGCATTTT.

The chain combines TRBV4-3 with TRBJ1-2; the D is unclear. V shed 4 bases and J shed 8 bases, with 14 bases lying between them. CDR1 and CDR2 (germline): LGHNA, YSLEER. CDR3 length equals 13 residues. The CDR3 nucleotides are TGCGCCAGCAGCCCCTCTGGGCTTGGCGGCTACACCTTC. It specifies CASSPSGLGGYTF.

This chain uses TRBV6-5 with TRBJ2-7; 7 bases are shared with TRBD2. The J segment lost 2 bases and the V segment lost 0 bases, leaving 7 bases of the junction unmatched. The CDR3 has 16 residues. Looked up from germline, CDR1 is MNHEY and CDR2 is SVGAGI. The CDR3 protein is CASSYSEGLPTYEQYF. CDR3 sequence (DNA): TGTGCCAGCAGTTACTCTGAGGGACTACCTACCTACGAGCAGTACTTC.

The chain couples TRBV27 to TRBJ2-7, with D unclear. Germline-derived CDR1 and CDR2 are MNHEY and SMNVEV (reference sequence). The CDR3 consists of 13 residues. V was cut by 3 bases and J by 1 base, with 7 bases left in between. The CDR3 DNA reads as TGTGCCAGCAGTTTGTCCCGTTCCTACGAGCAGTACTTC. It specifies CASSLSRSYEQYF.